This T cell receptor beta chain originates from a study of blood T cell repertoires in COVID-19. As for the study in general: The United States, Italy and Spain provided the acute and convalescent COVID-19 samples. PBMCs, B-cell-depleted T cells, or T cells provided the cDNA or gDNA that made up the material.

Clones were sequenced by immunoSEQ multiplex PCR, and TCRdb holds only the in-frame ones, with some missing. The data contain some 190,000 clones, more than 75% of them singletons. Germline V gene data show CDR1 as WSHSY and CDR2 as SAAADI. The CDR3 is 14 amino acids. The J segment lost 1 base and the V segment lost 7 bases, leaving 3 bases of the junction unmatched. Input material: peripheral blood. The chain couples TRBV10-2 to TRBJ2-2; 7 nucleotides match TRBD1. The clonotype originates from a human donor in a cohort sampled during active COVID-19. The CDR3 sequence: CASIDRENTGELFF. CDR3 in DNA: TGCGCCAGCATTGACAGGGAGAACACCGGGGAGCTGTTTTTT.